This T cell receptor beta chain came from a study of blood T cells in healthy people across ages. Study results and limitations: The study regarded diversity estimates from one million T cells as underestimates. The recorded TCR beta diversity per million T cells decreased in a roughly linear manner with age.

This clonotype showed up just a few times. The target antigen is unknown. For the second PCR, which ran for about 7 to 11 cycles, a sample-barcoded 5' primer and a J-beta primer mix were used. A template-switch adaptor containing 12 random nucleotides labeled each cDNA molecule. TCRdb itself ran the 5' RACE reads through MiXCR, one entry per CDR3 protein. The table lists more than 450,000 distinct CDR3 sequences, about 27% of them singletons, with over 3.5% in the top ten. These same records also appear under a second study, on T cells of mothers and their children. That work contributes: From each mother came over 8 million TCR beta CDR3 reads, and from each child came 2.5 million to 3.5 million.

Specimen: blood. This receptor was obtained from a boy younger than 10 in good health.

CDR3: CASSFGLAPGELFF. CDR3 DNA sequence: TGTGCCAGCAGCTTTGGGCTAGCGCCCGGGGAGCTGTTTTTT. The chain is built from TRBV7-8 and TRBJ2-2; TRBD2 might be the D (6 bases). The ends were cut back, 3 bases at V and 6 bases at J, with 11 bases in the middle. CDR3 length equals 14 residues. CDR1 and CDR2 from the germline V gene are SGHVS and FQNEAQ. Complete variable domain (other parts from reference TRBV7-8 and TRBJ2-2): GAGVSQSPRYKVAKRGQDVALRCDPISGHVSLFWYQQALGQGPEFLTYFQNEAQLDKSGLPSDRFFAERPEGSVSTLKIQRTQQEDSAVYLCASSFGLAPGELFFGEGSRLTVL.